This TCR beta chain was recovered during a study of cytomegalovirus exposure and HLA in healthy donors. V lost 0 bases to trimming and J lost 9 bases, with 16 bases between them. Germline loops: CDR1 SGDLS, CDR2 YYNGEE. The CDR3 has 15 residues. This clone was seen once. Libraries were prepared by immunoSEQ multiplex PCR; TCRdb keeps only in-frame clonotypes and omits some of them. The profile shows 150,000 to 200,000 clones, 86% of them singletons. This clonotype originated in a woman aged 18-29 years in good health and CMV-seronegative. The sequencing input was PBMCs. The chain links TRBV9 to TRBJ2-1, with a weak D call TRBD2 (5 bases). Here the CDR3 reads CASSVGSRGSGEQFF. CDR3 sequence (DNA): TGTGCCAGCAGCGTAGGGAGCCGAGGGAGTGGTGAGCAGTTCTTC.